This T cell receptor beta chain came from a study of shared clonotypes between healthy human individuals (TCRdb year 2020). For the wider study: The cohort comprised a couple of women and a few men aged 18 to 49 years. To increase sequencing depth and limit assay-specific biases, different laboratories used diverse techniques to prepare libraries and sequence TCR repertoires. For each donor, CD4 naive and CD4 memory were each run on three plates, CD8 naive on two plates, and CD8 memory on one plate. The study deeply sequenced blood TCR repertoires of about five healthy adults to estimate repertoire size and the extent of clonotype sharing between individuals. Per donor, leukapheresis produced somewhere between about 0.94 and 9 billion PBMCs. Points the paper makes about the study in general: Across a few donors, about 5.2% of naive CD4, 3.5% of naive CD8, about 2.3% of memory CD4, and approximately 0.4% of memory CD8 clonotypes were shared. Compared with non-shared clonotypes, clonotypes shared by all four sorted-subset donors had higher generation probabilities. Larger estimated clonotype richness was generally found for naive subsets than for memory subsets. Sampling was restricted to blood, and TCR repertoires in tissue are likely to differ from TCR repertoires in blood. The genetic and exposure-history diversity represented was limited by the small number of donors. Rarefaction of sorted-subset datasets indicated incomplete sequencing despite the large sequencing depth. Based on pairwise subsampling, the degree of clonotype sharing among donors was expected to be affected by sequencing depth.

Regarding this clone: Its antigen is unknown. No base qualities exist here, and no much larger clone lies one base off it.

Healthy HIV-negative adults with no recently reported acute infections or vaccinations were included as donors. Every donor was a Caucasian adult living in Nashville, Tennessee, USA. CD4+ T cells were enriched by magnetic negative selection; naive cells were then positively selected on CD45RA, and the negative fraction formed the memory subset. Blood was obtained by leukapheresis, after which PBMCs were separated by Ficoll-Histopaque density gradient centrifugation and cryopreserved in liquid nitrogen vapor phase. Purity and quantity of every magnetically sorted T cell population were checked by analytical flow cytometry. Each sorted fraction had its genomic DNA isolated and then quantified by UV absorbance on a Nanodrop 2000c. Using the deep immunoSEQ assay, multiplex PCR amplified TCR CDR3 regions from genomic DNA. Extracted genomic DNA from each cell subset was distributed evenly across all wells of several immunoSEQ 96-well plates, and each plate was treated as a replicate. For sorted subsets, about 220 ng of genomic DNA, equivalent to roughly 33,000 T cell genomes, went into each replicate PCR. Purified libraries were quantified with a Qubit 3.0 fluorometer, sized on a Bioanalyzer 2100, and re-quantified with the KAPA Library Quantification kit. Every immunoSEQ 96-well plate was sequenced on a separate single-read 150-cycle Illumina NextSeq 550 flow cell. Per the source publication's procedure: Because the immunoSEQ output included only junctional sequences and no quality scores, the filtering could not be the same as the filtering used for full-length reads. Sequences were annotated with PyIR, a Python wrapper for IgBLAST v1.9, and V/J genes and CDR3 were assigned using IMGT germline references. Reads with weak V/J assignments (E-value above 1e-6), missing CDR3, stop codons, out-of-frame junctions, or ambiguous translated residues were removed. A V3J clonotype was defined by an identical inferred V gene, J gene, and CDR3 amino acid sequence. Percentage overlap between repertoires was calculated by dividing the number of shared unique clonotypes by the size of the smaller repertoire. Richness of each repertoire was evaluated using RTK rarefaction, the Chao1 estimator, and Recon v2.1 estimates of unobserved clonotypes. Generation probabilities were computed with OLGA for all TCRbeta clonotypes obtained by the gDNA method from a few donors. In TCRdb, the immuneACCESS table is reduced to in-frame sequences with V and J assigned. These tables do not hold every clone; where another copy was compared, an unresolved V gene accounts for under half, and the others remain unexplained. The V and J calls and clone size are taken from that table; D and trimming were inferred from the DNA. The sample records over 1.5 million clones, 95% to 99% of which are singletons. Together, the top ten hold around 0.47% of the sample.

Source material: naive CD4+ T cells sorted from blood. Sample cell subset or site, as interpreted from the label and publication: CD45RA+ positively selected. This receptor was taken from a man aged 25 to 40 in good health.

The bases are TGTGCCAGCAGCCATAAGACAGGGGGCTCGGATGGCTACACCTTC. It translates to CASSHKTGGSDGYTF. Recombination connected TRBV9 to TRBJ1-2, with 10 central nucleotides matching TRBD1. The CDR1 and CDR2 encoded by the germline V gene are SGDLS and YYNGEE. Spanning cysteine to phenylalanine, the CDR3 consists of 15 amino acids. Just CDR3 DNA is preserved here, 45 bases in frame from base 1. Germline trimming: 4 bases from V, 6 bases from J; junction bases outside gene matches: 9.